This T cell receptor (beta chain) is from a study of high-grade serous ovarian cancer treatment subgroups. The method was immunoSEQ multiplex PCR; TCRdb's version includes in-frame clones alone and lacks a portion of them. The sample shows approximately 5,000 clones, about three quarters of them seen only once. V lost 3 bases to trimming and J lost 1 base; unmatched junction nucleotides: 4. CDR1 and CDR2 from the germline V gene are SGDLS and YYNGEE. The CDR3 runs 16 residues. Tumor samples were taken before definitive surgery or chemotherapy. Regarding the study as a whole: Repertoire analysis covered CDR3 alone, not CDR1 or CDR2. Clonal relatedness tracked neoantigen level, and by trend copy number and mutation load. Repertoire similarity ranged roughly 0.11 to 0.8 between tumors of one patient. Spatial context was lost because tumors were sequenced in bulk.

This clone was seen a handful of times. Its specificity is not known. The source material was tumor tissue. This clonotype originated in a human donor with high-grade serous ovarian cancer. V gene TRBV9 combines with J gene TRBJ2-3; 11 bases map to TRBD2. The CDR3 here is CASSATSGGGTDTQYF. The CDR3 nucleotides read TGTGCCAGCAGCGCCACTAGCGGGGGTGGCACAGATACGCAGTATTTT.